The 17 T cell receptor beta chains below come from one sample, sequenced in a study of OX40 agonist ivuxolimab in advanced cancers. This table comes from immunoSEQ multiplex PCR, and its TCRdb copy is limited to in-frame clones, with some not included. The table shows approximately 80,000 clones, with 90% to 95% occurring only once. The sample here was CD4+ or CD8+ T cells sorted from blood, taken in a trial of the OX40 agonist ivuxolimab. The receptors were gathered from an adult with an advanced solid tumor such as melanoma, head and neck, liver or kidney cancer.

Here the CDR3 DNA reads TGTGCCAGCAGCTTAGCGGGCCCGTACGAGCAGTACTTC. It yields the protein CASSLAGPYEQYF. The gene calls are TRBV5-4 and TRBJ2-7; D is possibly TRBD2 (6 bases). The V end was cut by 2 bases, the J end by 4 bases, with 10 bases between. From germline, CDR1 is SGHNT and CDR2 YYREEE (reference sequence). CDR3 length: 13 amino acids.

This chain connects TRBV6-5 to TRBJ1-2; possible D gene TRBD1, 5 bases. Deletions cut 2 bases from V and 0 bases from J, with 7 bases between. The CDR3 covers 14 residues. Germline V gene data show CDR1 as MNHEY and CDR2 as SVGAGI. CDR3 sequence reads: CASSYGGANYGYTF. The CDR3 DNA reads TGTGCCAGCAGTTACGGGGGGGCTAACTATGGCTACACCTTC.

The gene calls are TRBV15 and TRBJ2-1; 9 bases line up with TRBD2. Germline assignment: CDR1 LNHNV and CDR2 YYDKDF (reference sequence). V was clipped by 1 base and J by 4 bases; unmatched bases: 8. The CDR3 extends over 17 amino acids. CDR3 sequence: CATSRGSSGNPYNEQFF. CDR3 sequence (DNA): TGTGCCACCAGCAGAGGGTCTAGCGGGAATCCTTACAATGAGCAGTTCTTC.

The rearrangement uses TRBV5-1 and TRBJ2-5; unclear D gene. The ends were cut back, 6 bases at V and 4 bases at J, with 13 bases in the middle. Germline V CDR1 and CDR2: SGHRS, YFSETQ. The CDR3 is 13 residues long. This CDR3 is CASTAQRLETQYF. The CDR3 DNA reads TGCGCCAGCACGGCCCAGCGCCTAGAGACCCAGTACTTC.

The chain links TRBV10-2 to TRBJ1-5, with no clear D. The germline V gene encodes CDR1 WSHSY and CDR2 SAAADI. The V and J ends lost 6 bases and 0 bases respectively, with 9 bases between them. CDR3 length: 14 amino acids. This chain's CDR3 is CASRDLYSNQPQHF. CDR3 in DNA: TGCGCCAGCAGGGACCTATATAGCAATCAGCCCCAGCATTTT.

This clone has more than one count but fewer than ten. V and J are TRBV19 and TRBJ1-4; 7 bases agree with TRBD1. CDR1 is LNHDA and CDR2 is SQIVND in the germline V gene (reference sequence). The CDR3 covers 15 residues. The CDR3 bases are TGTGCGAGTTGTCCGGAGGACAGGCGGGATGAAAAACTGTTTTTT. This gives the protein CASCPEDRRDEKLFF.

The rearrangement links TRBV30 to TRBJ2-2, with a weak D call TRBD1 (6 bases). Trimming took 0 bases from V and 3 from J, leaving 11 bases between them. The CDR3 covers 15 residues. CDR1 and CDR2 from the germline V gene are GTSNPN and SVGIG (reference sequence). In DNA, the CDR3 is TGTGCCTGGAGTGTACTGTACAGGGACACCGGGGAGCTGTTTTTT. This sequence encodes CAWSVLYRDTGELFF.

This chain links TRBV10-3 with TRBJ2-2; TRBD1 matches 8 bases. V lost 0 bases to trimming and J lost 1 base; unmatched junction nucleotides: 4. Germline assignment: CDR1 ENHRY and CDR2 SYGVKD. CDR3 length equals 17 residues. The CDR3 region has the DNA TGTGCCATCAGTGAGTCAGCCGGGACAGGGAACACCGGGGAGCTGTTTTTT. This encodes CAISESAGTGNTGELFF.

The chain recombines TRBV2 with TRBJ2-5, with D tentatively TRBD1 (6 bases). V lost 5 bases and J 5 bases, leaving 12 bases between the germline ends. The CDR3 has 13 residues. Per the germline V gene, CDR1 is SNHLY and CDR2 is FYNNEI. Written as DNA, the CDR3 is TGTGCCAGCAGTACTCAGGGGTACGAGACCCAGTACTTC. This sequence encodes CASSTQGYETQYF.

This chain uses TRBV30 with TRBJ2-7; D remains ambiguous. CDR3 length: 13 amino acids. The V gene's germline CDR1 is GTSNPN and CDR2 SVGIG (reference sequence). The V gene lost 2 bases and the J gene lost 1 base, with 9 bases spanning the gap. The CDR3, as DNA: TGTGCCTGGAGTCTAGGAGTGTCCTACGAGCAGTACTTC. It translates to CAWSLGVSYEQYF.

The genes are TRBV11-3 and TRBJ2-3; no reliable D call. Per the germline V gene, CDR1 is SGHNT and CDR2 is YENEEA. The CDR3 loop spans 12 amino acids. Deletions cut 1 base from V and 8 bases from J, with 7 bases between. The CDR3 loop reads CASSLVGVTQYF. The CDR3 nucleotides are TGTGCCAGCAGCTTAGTCGGTGTTACGCAGTATTTT.

The CDR3: CASSRAGGRTDTQYF. The DNA for the CDR3 is TGTGCCAGCAGCCGAGCGGGGGGGCGAACAGATACGCAGTATTTT. The V gene is TRBV7-9, the J gene TRBJ2-3, with 10 bases that match TRBD2. This CDR3 has 15 amino acids. Germline assignment: CDR1 SEHNR and CDR2 FQNEAQ (reference sequence). With V trimmed by 5 bases and J by 3 bases, 5 bases remained unmatched. Full variable domain (outside the CDR3, taken from reference TRBV7-9 and TRBJ2-3): DTGVSQNPRHKITKRGQNVTFRCDPISEHNRLYWYRQTLGQGPEFLTYFQNEAQLEKSRLLSDRFSAERPKGSFSTLEIQRTEQGDSAMYLCASSRAGGRTDTQYFGPGTRLTVL.

The CDR3 sequence is CASRRDLGFEQYF. The CDR3 nucleotides read TGCGCCAGCAGGCGGGATTTGGGTTTCGAGCAGTACTTC. V usage is TRBV5-1 and J usage is TRBJ2-7, with a tentative D call TRBD2 (6 bases). There are 13 residues in the CDR3. V lost 5 bases, J lost 6 bases, and 15 bases lay in between. The germline CDR1 and CDR2 sequences are SGHRS and YFSETQ.

The chain is built from TRBV7-2 and TRBJ2-1; 13 nucleotides line up with TRBD2. Germline CDR1 SGHTA, CDR2 FQGNSA. The ends lost 3 bases at V and 1 base at J; junction bases unmatched: 6. The CDR3 loop spans 18 amino acids. CDR3 DNA sequence: TGTGCCAGCAGCTTTACTAGCGGGGGGGCCGAATCCTACAATGAGCAGTTCTTC. Translation: CASSFTSGGAESYNEQFF. The variable domain in full, completed from reference TRBV7-2 and TRBJ2-1, reads GAGVSQSPSNKVTEKGKDVELRCDPISGHTALYWYRQSLGQGLEFLIYFQGNSAPDKSGLPSDRFSAERTGGSVSTLTIQRTQQEDSAVYLCASSFTSGGAESYNEQFFGPGTRLTVL.

The rearrangement uses TRBV6-1 and TRBJ2-3; D not certain. Germline V lookup: CDR1 MNHNS, CDR2 SASEGT. The CDR3 runs to 15 residues. The ends were cut back, 2 bases at V and 6 bases at J, with 15 bases in the middle. For the CDR3, the DNA is TGTGCCAGCAGTGAATTGGGTCTAGGCAGTGATACGCAGTATTTT. Its translation is CASSELGLGSDTQYF.

The V gene is TRBV30, the J gene TRBJ1-6; 9 bases map to TRBD1. The germline V gene has CDR1 GTSNPN and CDR2 SVGIG (reference sequence). The CDR3 spans 16 residues. Trimming took 2 bases from V and 10 from J; bases not matched to a gene: 12. The CDR3: CAWSQSTGQGYSPLHF. The DNA of the CDR3 is TGTGCCTGGAGTCAATCAACGGGACAGGGATACTCACCCCTCCACTTT.

The rearrangement links TRBV7-2 to TRBJ2-1; D uncertain. Germline values: CDR1 SGHTA, CDR2 FQGNSA. V lost 5 bases, J lost 5 bases, and 16 bases lay in between. There are 15 residues in the CDR3. Written as DNA, the CDR3 is TGTGCCAGCAGCAAATCCGGAGTGTTAAACAATGAGCAGTTCTTC. This sequence encodes CASSKSGVLNNEQFF. The full variable domain, in which reference TRBV7-2 and TRBJ2-1 provide the parts outside the CDR3, is GAGVSQSPSNKVTEKGKDVELRCDPISGHTALYWYRQSLGQGLEFLIYFQGNSAPDKSGLPSDRFSAERTGGSVSTLTIQRTQQEDSAVYLCASSKSGVLNNEQFFGPGTRLTVL.